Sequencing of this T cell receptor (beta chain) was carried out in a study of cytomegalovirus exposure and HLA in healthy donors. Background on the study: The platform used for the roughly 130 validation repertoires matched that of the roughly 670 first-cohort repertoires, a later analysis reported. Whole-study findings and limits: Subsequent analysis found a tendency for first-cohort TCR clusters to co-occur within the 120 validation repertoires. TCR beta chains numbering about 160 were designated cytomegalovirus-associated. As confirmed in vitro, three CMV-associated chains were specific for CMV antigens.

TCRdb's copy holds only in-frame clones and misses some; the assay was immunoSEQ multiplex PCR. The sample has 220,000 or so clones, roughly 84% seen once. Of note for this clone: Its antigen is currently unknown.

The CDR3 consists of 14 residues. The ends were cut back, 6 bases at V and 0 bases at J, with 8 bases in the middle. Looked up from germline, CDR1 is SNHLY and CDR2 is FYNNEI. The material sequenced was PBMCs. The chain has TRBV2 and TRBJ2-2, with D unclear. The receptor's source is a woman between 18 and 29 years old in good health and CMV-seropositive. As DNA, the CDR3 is TGTGCCAGCAGCCTCGGTTCGAACACCGGGGAGCTGTTTTTT. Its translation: CASSLGSNTGELFF.